These T cell receptor beta chains were read from a single sample in a study of control samples from healthy donors and cancer patients. Clones were read by immunoSEQ multiplex PCR, and TCRdb kept only the in-frame ones, dropping some. The sample consists of 100,000 to 130,000 clones, about 80% of them appearing once. The sequenced material came from blood. The receptors here all came from a man between 18 and 35 years old in good health. Each CDR3 is given with its conserved first and last residue. The D gene is left open where the match is weak. Size values are once, few and many counts, or a class for expanded clones, and some rows have none.

D	V	J	size	DNA	CDR3
NA	TRBV18	TRBJ1-1	NA	TGTGCCAGCTCACACACTAAGGAAACTGAAGCTTTCTTT	CASSHTKETEAFF
TRBD1	TRBV5-8	TRBJ1-5	NA	TGTGCCAGCAGCTTACTGACAGGGGGAAATCAGCCCCAGCATTTT	CASSLLTGGNQPQHF
NA	TRBV19	TRBJ1-5	NA	TGTGCCAGTAGTCCCTCGGGAGGAGGAGTTTTGACTCGAAATAGCAATCAGCCCCAGCATTTT	CASSPSGGGVLTRNSNQPQHF
NA	TRBV27	TRBJ1-6	NA	TGTGCCAGCAGTACCACAGGGTTGTTCTATTCACCCCTCCACTTT	CASSTTGLFYSPLHF
NA	TRBV6-1	TRBJ1-6	NA	TGTGCCAGCAGTGATGACAGAGACAATTCACCCCTCCACTTT	CASSDDRDNSPLHF
TRBD1	TRBV7-2	TRBJ1-4	NA	TGTGCCAGCAGCTCAACCGGGACAGGGGGTCCAACTAATGAAAAACTGTTTTTT	CASSSTGTGGPTNEKLFF
TRBD1	TRBV10-3	TRBJ1-6	NA	TGTGCCATCAGTGAAGGGGACAGCTTTAATTCACCCCTCCACTTT	CAISEGDSFNSPLHF
TRBD1	TRBV7-9	TRBJ2-3	NA	TGTGCCAGCAGCTCGTGGGACAGAGCTAGCACAGATACGCAGTATTTT	CASSSWDRASTDTQYF
NA	TRBV5-1	TRBJ1-1	NA	TGCGCCAGCAGAGAGGAAACGAGGAACACTGAAGCTTTCTTT	CASREETRNTEAFF
NA	TRBV7-9	TRBJ1-2	NA	TGTGCCAGCAGCGCCGCCTGGGTAGCGTCTAGTGGCTACACCTTC	CASSAAWVASSGYTF
TRBD2	TRBV29-1	TRBJ2-3	NA	TGCAGCGTTACCAAGGGACTAGCGGATGGTACGCAGTATTTT	CSVTKGLADGTQYF
NA	TRBV4-3	TRBJ1-2	NA	TGCGCCAGCAGCCAAGGAAGGCCGAACTATGGCTACACCTTC	CASSQGRPNYGYTF
NA	TRBV7-9	TRBJ2-1	NA	TGTGCCAGCAGCTTACTTTATATAAAGGCGGGCAATGAGCAGTTCTTC	CASSLLYIKAGNEQFF
NA	TRBV5-6	TRBJ1-2	once	TGTGCCAGCAGCTTGGCTCAGGGCGTAAGGTGGAACTATGGCTACACCTTC	CASSLAQGVRWNYGYTF
NA	TRBV6-1	TRBJ1-1	NA	TGTGCCAGCAGTGAGGACAGATCATCCTGGACTGAAGCTTTCTTT	CASSEDRSSWTEAFF
NA	TRBV2	TRBJ2-1	few	TGTGCCAGCAGAACAGGAAGTGGGTACAATGAGCAGTTCTTC	CASRTGSGYNEQFF
NA	TRBV21-1	TRBJ1-4	NA	TGTGCCAGCAGCAAAAACGATAGGTTTAGTGAAAAACTGTTTTTT	CASSKNDRFSEKLFF
TRBD1	TRBV18	TRBJ1-3	NA	TGTGCCAGCTCACCGGGACAGGGCGGTGGAAACACCATATATTTT	CASSPGQGGGNTIYF
NA	TRBV30	TRBJ2-4	few	TGTGCCTGGAGTGTTACGGCTGCCAAAAACATTCAGTACTTC	CAWSVTAAKNIQYF
NA	TRBV29-1	TRBJ1-2	NA	TGCAGCGTCACCGTTCTAGGTTATGGCTACACCTTC	CSVTVLGYGYTF
TRBD1	TRBV7-2	TRBJ1-1	few	TGTGCCAGCAGCCGGGGACAGGGAGAGTCGGCTTTCTTT	CASSRGQGESAFF
NA	TRBV2	TRBJ2-5	NA	TGTGCCAGCAGGCCGATATTCCAAGAGACCCAGTACTTC	CASRPIFQETQYF
NA	TRBV5-4	TRBJ1-1	NA	TGTGCCAGCAGCCTCAATATGAGGACTGAAGCTTTCTTT	CASSLNMRTEAFF
NA	TRBV6-1	TRBJ1-4	NA	TGTGCCAGCAGTGAAAGGGGGAGGGTTAACGAAAAACTGTTTTTT	CASSERGRVNEKLFF
TRBD1	TRBV7-2	TRBJ2-7	NA	TGTGCCAGCAGCTTAGCTGGACGCGGGACAGGGTCCTACGAGCAGTACTTC	CASSLAGRGTGSYEQYF
TRBD2	TRBV4-2	TRBJ2-3	NA	TGTGCCAGCAGCCCCGGAGAGCGGGGGGTCACAGATACGCAGTATTTT	CASSPGERGVTDTQYF
NA	TRBV30	TRBJ1-6	NA	TGTGCCTGTTCGGGGTCAGGGAGGATTAATTCACCCCTCCACTTT	CACSGSGRINSPLHF
NA	TRBV2	TRBJ1-2	NA	TGTGCCAGCAGACCAAATCAGGGGTACGGCTACACCTTC	CASRPNQGYGYTF
TRBD1	TRBV3-1/TRBV3-2	TRBJ1-4	NA	TGTGCCAGCAGCTCCCGACAGGGAAGGAAAGAAAAACTGTTTTTT	CASSSRQGRKEKLFF
NA	TRBV19	TRBJ1-2	once	TGTGCCAGTAGTAACGGGCAGGAGATGGCGCAATATGGCTACACCTTC	CASSNGQEMAQYGYTF
TRBD2	TRBV5-1	TRBJ2-7	NA	TGCGCCAGCAGCTTGGGAGCGGGGGGCTCCTACGAGCAGTACTTC	CASSLGAGGSYEQYF
NA	TRBV7-2	TRBJ2-2	NA	TGTGCCAGCAGCTTACCCACCCCCGGGGAGCTGTTTTTT	CASSLPTPGELFF
TRBD1	TRBV4-1	TRBJ2-7	NA	TGCGCCAGCAGCCAAGACCAGGACAGGGTTGGATCCTACGAGCAGTACTTC	CASSQDQDRVGSYEQYF
NA	TRBV29-1	TRBJ1-1	NA	TGCAGCGTGGACTTTATTCAGGGCTTGAACACTGAAGCTTTCTTT	CSVDFIQGLNTEAFF
NA	TRBV19	TRBJ2-2	NA	TGTGCCAGTAGTATCTTCGGATCGAACACCGGGGAGCTGTTTTTT	CASSIFGSNTGELFF
NA	TRBV11-1	TRBJ2-2	NA	TGTGCCAGCAGCCCTGCCTTACTAGACACCGGGGAGCTGTTTTTT	CASSPALLDTGELFF
TRBD1	TRBV5-1	TRBJ1-1	NA	TGCGCCAGCAGCTTGGGATTCTGGAGAGGGGGCATCACTGAAGCTTTCTTT	CASSLGFWRGGITEAFF
NA	TRBV6-6	TRBJ1-6	NA	TGTGCCAGCAGACCAGGGAATTCACCCCTCCACTTT	CASRPGNSPLHF
TRBD2	TRBV6-2/TRBV6-3	TRBJ2-2	NA	TGTGCCAGCAGCTCCTGGGGGGGGAACACCGGGGAGCTGTTTTTT	CASSSWGGNTGELFF
NA	TRBV7-2	TRBJ2-2	NA	TGTGCCAGCAGCTTAGTGTCCGGGGGCCTCACCGGGGAGCTGTTTTTT	CASSLVSGGLTGELFF
NA	TRBV5-5	TRBJ2-2	NA	TGTGCCAGCAGCCGGAAGGGACTCACGAACACCGGGGAGCTGTTTTTT	CASSRKGLTNTGELFF
NA	TRBV21-1	TRBJ1-2	NA	TGTGCCAGCAGCAAAGGGACAGCCTATCCGCACTATGGCTACACCTTC	CASSKGTAYPHYGYTF
NA	TRBV7-9	TRBJ2-1	NA	TGTGCCAGCAGCCCCACCATCCCTGTCAATGAGCAGTTCTTC	CASSPTIPVNEQFF
TRBD1	TRBV10-2	TRBJ2-1	once	TGCGCCAGCAGAGGCGGACAGGGTAGTAATGAGCAGTTCTTC	CASRGGQGSNEQFF
TRBD1	TRBV5-1	TRBJ1-3	NA	TGCGCCAGCAGCCTTGACAGGGCTGGAAACACCATATATTTT	CASSLDRAGNTIYF
NA	TRBV27	TRBJ2-5	NA	TGTGCCAGCAGTTTATCTGGTGGGGGGGAGACCCAGTACTTC	CASSLSGGGETQYF
NA	TRBV28	TRBJ2-3	NA	TGTGCCAGCACCGGGGGCCCTAGCACAGATACGCAGTATTTT	CASTGGPSTDTQYF
NA	TRBV25-1	TRBJ1-5	few	TGTGCTTGTGGGGGGAATACCCGGCAGCCCCAGCATTTT	CACGGNTRQPQHF
NA	TRBV12-3/TRBV12-4	TRBJ2-3	NA	TGTGCCAGCAGTTCCGTTGACAGTTCGCAGTATTTT	CASSSVDSSQYF
NA	TRBV27	TRBJ2-1	few	TGTGCCAGCAGTTTATACGACAGTAACAATGAGCAGTTCTTC	CASSLYDSNNEQFF
NA	TRBV21-1	TRBJ1-2	NA	TGTGCCAGCAGCAAAGAGACAGGGAGGAACTATGGCTACACCTTC	CASSKETGRNYGYTF